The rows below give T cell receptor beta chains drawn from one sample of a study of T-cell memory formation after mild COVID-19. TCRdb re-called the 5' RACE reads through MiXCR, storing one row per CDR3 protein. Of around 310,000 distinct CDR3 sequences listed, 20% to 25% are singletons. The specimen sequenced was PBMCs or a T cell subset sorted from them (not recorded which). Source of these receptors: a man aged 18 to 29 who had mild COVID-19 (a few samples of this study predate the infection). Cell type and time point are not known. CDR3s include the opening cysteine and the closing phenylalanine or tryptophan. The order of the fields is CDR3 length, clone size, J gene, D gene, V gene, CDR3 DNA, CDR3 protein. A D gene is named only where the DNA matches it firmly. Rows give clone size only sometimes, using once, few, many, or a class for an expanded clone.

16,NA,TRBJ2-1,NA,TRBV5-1,TGCGCCAGCAGCCCCGGGACGTCGGGGGGCTTTGATGAGCAGTTCTTC,CASSPGTSGGFDEQFF
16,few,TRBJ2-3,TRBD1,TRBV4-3,TGCGCCAGCAGCCTATGGGGACAGGACCTCACAGATACGCAGTATTTT,CASSLWGQDLTDTQYF
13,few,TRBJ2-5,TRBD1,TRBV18,TGTGCCAGCTCAGTGGGGACAGAAGAGACCCAGTACTTC,CASSVGTEETQYF
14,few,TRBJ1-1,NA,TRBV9,TGTGCCAGCAGCGTAGGGGGCGCGAACACTGAAGCTTTCTTT,CASSVGGANTEAFF
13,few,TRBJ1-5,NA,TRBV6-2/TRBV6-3,TGTGCCAGCAACTCGACGAGGAATCAGCCCCAGCATTTT,CASNSTRNQPQHF
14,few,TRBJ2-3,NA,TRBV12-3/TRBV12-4,TGTGCCAGCAGTTTAGTAGGATTCTCAGATACGCAGTATTTT,CASSLVGFSDTQYF
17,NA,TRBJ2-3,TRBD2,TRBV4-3,TGCGCCAGCAGCCAAGATACCCTAGCGGGGGGTGGGGATACGCAGTATTTT,CASSQDTLAGGGDTQYF
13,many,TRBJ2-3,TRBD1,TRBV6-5,TGTGCCAGCAGACCGACAGGGGCAGATACGCAGTATTTT,CASRPTGADTQYF
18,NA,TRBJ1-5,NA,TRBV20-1,TGCAGTGCTAGCCTCGGGTGGACTGGGTCGGTGGGGAATCAGCCCCAGCATTTT,CSASLGWTGSVGNQPQHF
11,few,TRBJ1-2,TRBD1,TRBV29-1,TGCAGCGGAACAGGGGACTATGGCTACACCTTC,CSGTGDYGYTF
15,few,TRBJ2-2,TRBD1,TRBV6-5,TGTGCCAGCAGTTTCCATGGGACAGCCCTCCGGGAGCTGTTTTTT,CASSFHGTALRELFF
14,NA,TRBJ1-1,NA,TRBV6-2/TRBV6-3,TGTGCCAGCAGTAGTCTCTTCCAGGGAACTGAAGCTTTCTTT,CASSSLFQGTEAFF
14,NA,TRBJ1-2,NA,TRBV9,TGTGCCAGCAGCCAAACGGAATTCTGGAGGGGCTACACCTTC,CASSQTEFWRGYTF
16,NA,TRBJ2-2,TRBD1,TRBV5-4,TGTGCCAGCAGCTTGGAAGACAGGGGGCTACCCGGGGAGCTGTTTTTT,CASSLEDRGLPGELFF
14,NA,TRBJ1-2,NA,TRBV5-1,TGCGCCAGCAGCTTTACAGAGAAAAACTATGGCTACACCTTC,CASSFTEKNYGYTF
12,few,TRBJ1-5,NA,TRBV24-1,TGTGCCACCAGTGATCAACAGGGTCCCCAGCATTTT,CATSDQQGPQHF
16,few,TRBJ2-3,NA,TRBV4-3,TGCGCCAGCAGCCAAGGGTCAGGTAGGAGCACAGATACGCAGTATTTT,CASSQGSGRSTDTQYF
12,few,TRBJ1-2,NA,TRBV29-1,TGCAGCGTTGAGGCAGGGTGGAGTGGCTACACCTTC,CSVEAGWSGYTF
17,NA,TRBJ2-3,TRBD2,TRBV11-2,TGTGCCAGCAGCTTAATAATTAGCGGGAGTAGCACAGATACGCAGTATTTT,CASSLIISGSSTDTQYF
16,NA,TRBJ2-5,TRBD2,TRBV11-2,TGTGCCAGCAGCTTAATCTTAGGGACTAGCAAGGAGACCCAGTACTTC,CASSLILGTSKETQYF
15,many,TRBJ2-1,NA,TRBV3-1,TGTGCCAGCAGCCGTCGGGACCGAGGCTACAATGAGCAGTTCTTC,CASSRRDRGYNEQFF
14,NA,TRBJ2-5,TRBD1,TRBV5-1,TGCGCCAGCAGCCGGGGACAGCCCCAAGAGACCCAGTACTTC,CASSRGQPQETQYF
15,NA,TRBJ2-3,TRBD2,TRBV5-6,TGTGCCAGCAGCCCGGGACTAGCGGATGCTTATACGCAGTATTTT,CASSPGLADAYTQYF
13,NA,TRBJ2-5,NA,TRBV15,TGTGCCACCAGCAGTGGTCAAGAAGAGACCCAGTACTTC,CATSSGQEETQYF
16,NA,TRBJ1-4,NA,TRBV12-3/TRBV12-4,TGTGCCAGCAGTTTTAGGCAGGGCGGTGCTAATGAAAAACTGTTTTTT,CASSFRQGGANEKLFF
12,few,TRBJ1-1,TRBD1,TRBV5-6,TGTGCCAGCAGTCGGGCGGCAGGGGGAGCTTTCTTT,CASSRAAGGAFF
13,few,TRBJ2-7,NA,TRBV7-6,TGTGCCAGCAGCTTACCAGGGAGAAACGAGCAGTACTTC,CASSLPGRNEQYF
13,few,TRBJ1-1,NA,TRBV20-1,TGCAGTGCTAGCTCCTACAAGGGAGCTGAAGCTTTCTTT,CSASSYKGAEAFF
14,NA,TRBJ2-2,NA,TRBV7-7,TGTGCTAGCAGCTACCGACCCAACACCGGGGAGCTGTTTTTT,CASSYRPNTGELFF
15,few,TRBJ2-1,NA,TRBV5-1,TGCGCCAGCAGCTCCGAAGGGACACAATACAATGAGCAGTTCTTC,CASSSEGTQYNEQFF
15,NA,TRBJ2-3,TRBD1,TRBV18,TGTGCCAGCTCACAGGACAGGGGAATCTCAGATACGCAGTATTTT,CASSQDRGISDTQYF
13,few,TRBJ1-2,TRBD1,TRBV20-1,TGCAGTGCCACAGGGGACGGGGGTTATGGCTACACCTTC,CSATGDGGYGYTF
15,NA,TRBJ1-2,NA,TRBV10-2,TGCGCCAGCGTTTCTCTTTCCGGGGTTCCTTATGGCTACACCTTC,CASVSLSGVPYGYTF
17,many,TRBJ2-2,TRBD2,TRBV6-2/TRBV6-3,TGTGCCAGCAGTTACTCGTCAGCGGGGGCGAACACCGGGGAGCTGTTTTTT,CASSYSSAGANTGELFF
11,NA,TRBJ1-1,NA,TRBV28,TGTGCCAGCAGTTCCGTGACTGAAGCTTTCTTT,CASSSVTEAFF
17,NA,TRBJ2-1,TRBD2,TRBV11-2,TGTGCCAGCAGAAAGGCCGGGCTAGCGGGGCGGTTGATTGAGCAGTTCTTC,CASRKAGLAGRLIEQFF
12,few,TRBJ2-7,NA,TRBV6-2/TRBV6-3,TGTGCCAGCGGGGACACTCGAAACGAGCAGTACTTC,CASGDTRNEQYF
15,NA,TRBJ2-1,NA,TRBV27,TGTGCCAGCAGTTTGGAGGGGAACTCCTACAATGAGCAGTTCTTC,CASSLEGNSYNEQFF